The T cell receptor beta chain under discussion was sequenced for a study of cytomegalovirus exposure and HLA in healthy donors. Study results and caveats: TCR beta V segments were, for the most part, productive about 87% or about 30% of the time in an earlier analysis. Testing in vitro showed a few CMV-associated chains specific for CMV antigens.

This CDR3 contains 14 residues. Germline V gene sequence: CDR1 MGHDK, CDR2 SYGVNS. On this clone: Its specificity is unknown.

This PCR relied on a set of 60 Vbeta primers and 13 Jbeta primers. Measured with immunoSEQ multiplex PCR; TCRdb has only the in-frame clones, and not every one. The sample table includes some 80,000 clones. This clonotype was sampled from a woman younger than 45 in good health and CMV-seronegative. This chain uses TRBV25-1 with TRBJ2-5; TRBD1 matches 9 bases. The assigned J gene may be wrong: the sequence end matches TRBJ2-7 better. Input material: PBMCs. The CDR3 DNA sequence: TGTGCCAGCAGTGCCGGACAGGGGCAGTACGAGCAGTACTTC. This encodes CASSAGQGQYEQYF.